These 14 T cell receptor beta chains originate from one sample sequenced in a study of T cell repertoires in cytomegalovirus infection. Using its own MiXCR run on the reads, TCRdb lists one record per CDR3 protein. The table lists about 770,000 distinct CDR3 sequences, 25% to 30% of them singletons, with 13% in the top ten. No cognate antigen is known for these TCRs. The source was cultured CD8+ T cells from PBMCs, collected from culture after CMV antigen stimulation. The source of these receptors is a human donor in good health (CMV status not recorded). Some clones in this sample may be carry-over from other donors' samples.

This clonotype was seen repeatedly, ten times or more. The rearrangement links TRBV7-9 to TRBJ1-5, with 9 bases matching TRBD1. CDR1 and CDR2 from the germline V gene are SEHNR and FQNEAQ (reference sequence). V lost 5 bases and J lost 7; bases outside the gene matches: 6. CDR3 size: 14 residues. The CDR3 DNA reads TGTGCCAGCAGCCCGAGGGACAGGGTCCAGCCCCAGCATTTT. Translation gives CASSPRDRVQPQHF.

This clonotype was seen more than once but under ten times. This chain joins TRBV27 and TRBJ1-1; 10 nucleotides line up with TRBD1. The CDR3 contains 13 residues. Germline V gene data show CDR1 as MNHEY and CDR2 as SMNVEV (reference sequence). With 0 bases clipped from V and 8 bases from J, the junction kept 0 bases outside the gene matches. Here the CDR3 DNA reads TGTGCCAGCAGTTTATCGGGACAGGGGGAAGCTTTCTTT. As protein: CASSLSGQGEAFF.

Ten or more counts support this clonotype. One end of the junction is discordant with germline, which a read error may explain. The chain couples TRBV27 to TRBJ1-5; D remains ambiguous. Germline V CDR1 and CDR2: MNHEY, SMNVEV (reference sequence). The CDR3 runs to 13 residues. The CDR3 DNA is TGTGCCAGCAGCTTATCTGGGTATCAGCCCCAGCATTTT. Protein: CASSLSGYQPQHF.

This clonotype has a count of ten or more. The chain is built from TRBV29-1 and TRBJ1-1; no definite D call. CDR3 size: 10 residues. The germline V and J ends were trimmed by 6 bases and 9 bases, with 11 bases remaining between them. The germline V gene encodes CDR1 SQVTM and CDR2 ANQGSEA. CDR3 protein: CSVRIYQAFF. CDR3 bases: TGCAGCGTGAGAATATACCAAGCTTTCTTT.

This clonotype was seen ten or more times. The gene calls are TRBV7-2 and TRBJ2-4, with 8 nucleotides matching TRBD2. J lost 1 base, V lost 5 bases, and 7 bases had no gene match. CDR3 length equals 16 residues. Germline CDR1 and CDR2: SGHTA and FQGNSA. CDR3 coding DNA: TGTGCCAGCAGCCCGGTAGCGGGGTTGGCCAAAAACATTCAGTACTTC. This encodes CASSPVAGLAKNIQYF.

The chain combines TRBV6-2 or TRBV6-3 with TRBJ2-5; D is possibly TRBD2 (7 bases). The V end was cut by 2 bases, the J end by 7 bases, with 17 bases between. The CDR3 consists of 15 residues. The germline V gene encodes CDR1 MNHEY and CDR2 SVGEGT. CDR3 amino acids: CASSYPGGPAGTQYF. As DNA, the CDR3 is TGTGCCAGCAGTTACCCCGGGGGGCCCGCCGGGACCCAGTACTTC.

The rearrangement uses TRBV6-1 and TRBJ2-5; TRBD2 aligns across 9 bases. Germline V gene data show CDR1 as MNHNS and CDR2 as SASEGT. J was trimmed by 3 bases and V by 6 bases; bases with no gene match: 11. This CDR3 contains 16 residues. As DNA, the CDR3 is TGTGCCAGCAGCCAGCCAGGGGCTAGCGGGGAAGAGACCCAGTACTTC. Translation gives CASSQPGASGEETQYF.

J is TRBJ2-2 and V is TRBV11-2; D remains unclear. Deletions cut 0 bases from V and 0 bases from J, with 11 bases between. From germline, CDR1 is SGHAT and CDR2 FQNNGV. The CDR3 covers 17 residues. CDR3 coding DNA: TGTGCCAGCAGCTTAGATGTAGGGCTTACGAACACCGGGGAGCTGTTTTTT. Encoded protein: CASSLDVGLTNTGELFF.

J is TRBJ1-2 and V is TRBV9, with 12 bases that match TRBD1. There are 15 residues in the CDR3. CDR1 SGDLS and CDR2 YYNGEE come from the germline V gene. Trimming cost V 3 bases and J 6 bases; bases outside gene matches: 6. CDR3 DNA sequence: TGTGCCAGCAGCGCCCCGGGGACAGGGGGCCATGGCTACACCTTC. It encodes CASSAPGTGGHGYTF.

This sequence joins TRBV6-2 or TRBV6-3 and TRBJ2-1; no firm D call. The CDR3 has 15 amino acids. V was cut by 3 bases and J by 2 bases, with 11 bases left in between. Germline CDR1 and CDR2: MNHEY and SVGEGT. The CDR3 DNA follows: TGTGCCAGCAGTTATTATGTGGGGACCTACAATGAGCAGTTCTTC. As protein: CASSYYVGTYNEQFF.

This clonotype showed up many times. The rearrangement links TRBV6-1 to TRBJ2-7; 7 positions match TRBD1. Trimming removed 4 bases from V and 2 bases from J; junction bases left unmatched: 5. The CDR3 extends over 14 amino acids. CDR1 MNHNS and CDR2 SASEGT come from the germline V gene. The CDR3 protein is CASSGTGTAYEQYF. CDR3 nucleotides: TGTGCCAGCAGTGGGACCGGGACAGCCTACGAGCAGTACTTC.

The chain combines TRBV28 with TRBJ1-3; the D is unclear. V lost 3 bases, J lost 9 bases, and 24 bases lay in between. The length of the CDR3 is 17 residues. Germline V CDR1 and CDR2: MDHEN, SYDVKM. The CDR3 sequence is CASSFLTTPGSVGTIYF. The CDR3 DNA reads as TGTGCCAGCAGTTTCCTGACGACTCCCGGATCGGTAGGCACCATATATTTT. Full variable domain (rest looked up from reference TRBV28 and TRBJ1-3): DVKVTQSSRYLVKRTGEKVFLECVQDMDHENMFWYRQDPGLGLRLIYFSYDVKMKEKGDIPEGYSVSREKKERFSLILESASTNQTSMYLCASSFLTTPGSVGTIYFGEGSWLTVV.

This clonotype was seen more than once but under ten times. The CDR3 bases are TGTGCCAGCAAAATGCCAGGCTTTTACGAGCAGTACGTC. This gives the protein CASKMPGFYEQYV. The J gene is TRBJ2-7, the V gene TRBV28; D gene ambiguous. Germline loops: CDR1 MDHEN, CDR2 SYDVKM. The CDR3 sequence is 13 residues long. V gave up 7 bases and J gave up 4 bases, with 14 bases separating them.

CDR3 sequence reads: CAINLAGRDNEQFF. CDR3 nucleotides: TGTGCCATCAATTTAGCGGGACGGGACAATGAGCAGTTCTTC. The chain uses TRBV10-3 and TRBJ2-1, with 8 bases matching TRBD2. Trimming took 7 bases from V and 5 from J; bases not matched to a gene: 7. The CDR3 consists of 14 residues. From germline, CDR1 is ENHRY and CDR2 SYGVKD.